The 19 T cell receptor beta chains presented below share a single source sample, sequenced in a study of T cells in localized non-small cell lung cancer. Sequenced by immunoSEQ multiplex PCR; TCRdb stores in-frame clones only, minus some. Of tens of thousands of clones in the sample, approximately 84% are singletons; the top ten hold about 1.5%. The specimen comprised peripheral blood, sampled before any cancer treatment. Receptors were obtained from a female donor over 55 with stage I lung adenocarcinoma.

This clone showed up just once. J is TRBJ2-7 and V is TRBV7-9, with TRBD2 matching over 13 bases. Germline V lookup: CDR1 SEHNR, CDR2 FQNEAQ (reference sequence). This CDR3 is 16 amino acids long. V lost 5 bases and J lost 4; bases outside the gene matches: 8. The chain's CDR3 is CASSPGLAGVSYEQYF. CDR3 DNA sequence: TGTGCCAGCAGCCCCGGACTAGCGGGAGTGTCGTACGAGCAGTACTTC.

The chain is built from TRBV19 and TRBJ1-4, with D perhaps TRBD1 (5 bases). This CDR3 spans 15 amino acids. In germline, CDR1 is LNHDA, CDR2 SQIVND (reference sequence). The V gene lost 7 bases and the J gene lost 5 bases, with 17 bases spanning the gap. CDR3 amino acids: CASISRDDKNEKLFF. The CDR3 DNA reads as TGTGCCAGTATCTCCCGGGACGATAAAAATGAAAAACTGTTTTTT.

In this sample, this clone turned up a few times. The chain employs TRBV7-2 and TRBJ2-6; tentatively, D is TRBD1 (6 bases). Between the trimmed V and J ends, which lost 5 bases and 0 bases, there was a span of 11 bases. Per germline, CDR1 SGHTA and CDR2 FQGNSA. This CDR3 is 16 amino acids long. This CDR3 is CASSPHRDSGANVLTF. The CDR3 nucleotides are TGTGCCAGCAGCCCGCACAGGGACTCTGGGGCCAACGTCCTGACTTTC.

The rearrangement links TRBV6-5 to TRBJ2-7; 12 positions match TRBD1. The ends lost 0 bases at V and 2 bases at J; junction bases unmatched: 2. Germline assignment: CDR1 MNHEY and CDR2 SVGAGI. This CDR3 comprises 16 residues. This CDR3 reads CASSYSWDRGPYEQYF. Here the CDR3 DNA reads TGTGCCAGCAGTTACTCGTGGGACAGGGGGCCCTACGAGCAGTACTTC.

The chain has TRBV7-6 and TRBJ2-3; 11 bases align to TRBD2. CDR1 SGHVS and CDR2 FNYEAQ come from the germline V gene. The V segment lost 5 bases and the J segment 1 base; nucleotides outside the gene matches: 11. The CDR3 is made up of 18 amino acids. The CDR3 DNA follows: TGTGCCAGCAGCCGAACTAGCGGGGGTATCCGACGCACAGATACGCAGTATTTT. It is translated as CASSRTSGGIRRTDTQYF.

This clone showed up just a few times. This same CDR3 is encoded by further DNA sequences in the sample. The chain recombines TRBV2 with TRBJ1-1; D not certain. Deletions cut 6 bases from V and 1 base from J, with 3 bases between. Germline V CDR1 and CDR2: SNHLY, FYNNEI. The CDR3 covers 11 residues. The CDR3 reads CASRGNTEAFF. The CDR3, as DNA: TGTGCCAGCAGAGGGAACACTGAAGCTTTCTTT.

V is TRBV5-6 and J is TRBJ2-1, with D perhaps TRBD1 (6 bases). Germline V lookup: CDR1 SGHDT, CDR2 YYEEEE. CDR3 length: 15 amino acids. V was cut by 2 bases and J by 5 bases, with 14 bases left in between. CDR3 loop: CASSFGWGPDNEQFF. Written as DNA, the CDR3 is TGTGCCAGCAGCTTCGGGTGGGGGCCCGACAATGAGCAGTTCTTC. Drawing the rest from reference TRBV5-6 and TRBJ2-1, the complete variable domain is DAGVTQSPTHLIKTRGQQVTLRCSPKSGHDTVSWYQQALGQGPQFIFQYYEEEERQRGNFPDRFSGHQFPNYSSELNVNALLLGDSALYLCASSFGWGPDNEQFFGPGTRLTVL.

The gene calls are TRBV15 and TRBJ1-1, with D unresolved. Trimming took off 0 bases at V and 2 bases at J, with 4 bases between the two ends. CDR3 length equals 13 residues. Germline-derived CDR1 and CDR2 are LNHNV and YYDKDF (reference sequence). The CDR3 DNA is TGTGCCACCAGCAGAGAAGTCAACACTGAAGCTTTCTTT. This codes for CATSREVNTEAFF. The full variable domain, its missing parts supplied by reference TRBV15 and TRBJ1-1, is DAMVIQNPRYQVTQFGKPVTLSCSQTLNHNVMYWYQQKSSQAPKLLFHYYDKDFNNEADTPDNFQSRRPNTSFCFLDIRSPGLGDTAMYLCATSREVNTEAFFGQGTRLTVV.

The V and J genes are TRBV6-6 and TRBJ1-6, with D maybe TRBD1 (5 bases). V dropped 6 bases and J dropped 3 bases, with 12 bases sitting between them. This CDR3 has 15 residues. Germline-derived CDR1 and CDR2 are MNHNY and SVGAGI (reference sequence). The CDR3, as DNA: TGTGCCAGCAGGCCCGGGGCGGACTATAATTCACCCCTCCACTTT. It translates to CASRPGADYNSPLHF.

The CDR3 loop reads CASRTGGRHEKLFF. CDR3 in DNA: TGTGCCAGTAGGACAGGGGGGAGGCATGAAAAACTGTTTTTT. The rearrangement joins TRBV19 to TRBJ1-4, with 9 bases fitting TRBD1. The CDR3 extends over 14 amino acids. After removal of 6 bases from V and 6 bases from J, the junction contained 5 bases not matched to a gene. CDR1 and CDR2 (germline): LNHDA, SQIVND (reference sequence).

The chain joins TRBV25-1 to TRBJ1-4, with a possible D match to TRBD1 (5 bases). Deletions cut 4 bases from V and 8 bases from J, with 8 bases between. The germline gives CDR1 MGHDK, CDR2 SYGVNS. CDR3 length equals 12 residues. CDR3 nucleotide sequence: TGTGCCAGCAGTGCAGGGACCGAAAAACTGTTTTTT. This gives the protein CASSAGTEKLFF. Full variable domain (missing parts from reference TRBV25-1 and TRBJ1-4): EADIYQTPRYLVIGTGKKITLECSQTMGHDKMYWYQQDPGMELHLIHYSYGVNSTEKGDLSSESTVSRIRTEHFPLTLESARPSHTSQYLCASSAGTEKLFFGSGTQLSVL.

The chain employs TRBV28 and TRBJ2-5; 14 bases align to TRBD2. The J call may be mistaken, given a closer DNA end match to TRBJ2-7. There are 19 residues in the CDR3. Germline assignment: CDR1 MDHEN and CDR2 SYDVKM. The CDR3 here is CASSSAGTSGSGVTYEQYF. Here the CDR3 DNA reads TGTGCCAGCAGTTCCGCCGGGACTAGCGGGAGTGGCGTTACGTACGAGCAGTACTTC.

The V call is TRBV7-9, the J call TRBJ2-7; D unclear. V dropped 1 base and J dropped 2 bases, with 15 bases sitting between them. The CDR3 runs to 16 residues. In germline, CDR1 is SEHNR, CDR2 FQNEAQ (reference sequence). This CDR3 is CASSLVRGLSPYEQYF. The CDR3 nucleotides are TGTGCCAGCAGCTTAGTACGTGGGCTTTCTCCCTACGAGCAGTACTTC. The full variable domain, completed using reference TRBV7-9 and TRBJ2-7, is DTGVSQNPRHKITKRGQNVTFRCDPISEHNRLYWYRQTLGQGPEFLTYFQNEAQLEKSRLLSDRFSAERPKGSFSTLEIQRTEQGDSAMYLCASSLVRGLSPYEQYFGPGTRLTVT.

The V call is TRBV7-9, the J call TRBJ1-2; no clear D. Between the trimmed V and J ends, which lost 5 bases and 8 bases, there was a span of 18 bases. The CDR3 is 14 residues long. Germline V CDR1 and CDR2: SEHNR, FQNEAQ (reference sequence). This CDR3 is CASSTNGEGSGYTF. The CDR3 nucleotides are TGTGCCAGCAGCACGAACGGGGAGGGATCCGGCTACACCTTC.

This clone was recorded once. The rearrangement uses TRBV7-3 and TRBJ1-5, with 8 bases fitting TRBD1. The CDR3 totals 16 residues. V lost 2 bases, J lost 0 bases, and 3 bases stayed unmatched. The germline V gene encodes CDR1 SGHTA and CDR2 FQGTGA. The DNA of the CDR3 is TGTGCCAGCAGCTTAGGACAGGGTTTTAGCAATCAGCCCCAGCATTTT. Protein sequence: CASSLGQGFSNQPQHF.

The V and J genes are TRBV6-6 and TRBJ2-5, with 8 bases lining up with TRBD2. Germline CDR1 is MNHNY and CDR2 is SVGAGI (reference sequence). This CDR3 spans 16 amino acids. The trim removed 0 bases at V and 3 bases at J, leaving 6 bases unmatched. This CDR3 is CASSYSRGGGEETQYF. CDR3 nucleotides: TGTGCCAGCAGTTACTCCCGGGGGGGAGGGGAAGAGACCCAGTACTTC.

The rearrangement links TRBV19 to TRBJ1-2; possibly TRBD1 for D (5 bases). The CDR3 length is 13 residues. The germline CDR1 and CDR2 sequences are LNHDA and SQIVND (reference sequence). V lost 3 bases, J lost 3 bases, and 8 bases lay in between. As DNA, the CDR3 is TGTGCCAGTAGTATCAAGGGGTACTATGGCTACACCTTC. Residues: CASSIKGYYGYTF.

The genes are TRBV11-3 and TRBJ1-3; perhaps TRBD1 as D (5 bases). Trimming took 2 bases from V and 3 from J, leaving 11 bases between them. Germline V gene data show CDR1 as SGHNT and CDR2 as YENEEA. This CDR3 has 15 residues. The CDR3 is CASSLTTAGGNTIYF. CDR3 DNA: TGTGCCAGCAGCTTAACGACAGCAGGTGGAAACACCATATATTTT.

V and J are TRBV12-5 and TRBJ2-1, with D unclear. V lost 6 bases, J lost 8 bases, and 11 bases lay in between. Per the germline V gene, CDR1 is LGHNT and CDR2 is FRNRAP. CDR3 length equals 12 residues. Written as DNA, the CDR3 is TGTGCTAGTGGATCTTTGGTGGATGAGCAGTTCTTC. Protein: CASGSLVDEQFF.